This T cell receptor beta chain was documented in a study of T-cell reconstitution after alpha-beta-depleted transplantation in children. Preparation of the TCRbeta library involved a method that used unique molecular identifiers. TCRdb called the PCR reads again in MiXCR, with one record for every CDR3 protein. The sample includes around 450,000 distinct CDR3 sequences, more than 9% of them seen just once. Study findings and constraints: Day-60 TCRbeta diversity that was high in some patients was derived from surviving recipient T cells and thymic progenitors. Most T-cell counts and diversity one year after the transplant came from T cells that were newly produced. About two months after transplant, alpha-beta T cells reportedly came from several hundred expanded graft clones.

V was cut by 1 base and J by 4 bases, with 17 bases left in between. The CDR3 spans 16 residues. Germline V lookup: CDR1 SGHRS, CDR2 YFSETQ. The sample holds many counts of this clonotype. Its antigen is as yet unknown. V is TRBV5-1 and J is TRBJ2-5; weak D call: TRBD2 (7 bases). The source is a child aged 2-15 years with inherited bone marrow failure, due to receive a stem cell transplant. The sample here was PBMCs, taken before TCRalphabeta/CD19-depleted stem cell transplant. The CDR3, as DNA: TGCGCCAGCAGCTTGTCGGCCGGGGGGCGGGGAGAGACCCAGTACTTC. It yields the protein CASSLSAGGRGETQYF. Drawing the rest from reference TRBV5-1 and TRBJ2-5, the complete variable domain is KAGVTQTPRYLIKTRGQQVTLSCSPISGHRSVSWYQQTPGQGLQFLFEYFSETQRNKGNFPGRFSGRQFSNSRSEMNVSTLELGDSALYLCASSLSAGGRGETQYFGPGTRLLVL.